The rows below give T cell receptor beta chains drawn from one sample of a study of T-cell memory formation after mild COVID-19. MiXCR, run by TCRdb on the 5' RACE reads, gives a single entry per CDR3 protein. The table includes about half a million distinct CDR3 sequences, around a sixth detected once. The specimen was PBMCs or a T cell subset sorted from them (not recorded which). These receptors originate from an adult woman who had mild COVID-19 (a few samples of this study predate the infection). Cell type and time point are not known. Each CDR3 is given with its conserved first and last residue. D genes are given only for firm matches. The size field is filled for only some rows; it gives once, few, many or a size class.

V	D	length	J	size	CDR3	DNA
TRBV4-3	.	17	TRBJ2-6	few	CASSQDTVSSGANVLTF	TGCGCCAGCAGCCAGGACACCGTATCCTCTGGGGCCAACGTCCTGACTTTC
TRBV13	.	15	TRBJ2-1	few	CASSLGGLPHNEQFF	TGTGCCAGCAGCTTAGGGGGGTTGCCACACAATGAGCAGTTCTTC
TRBV7-8	.	15	TRBJ2-3	.	CASSPDFYSTDTQYF	TGTGCCAGCAGCCCCGACTTTTATAGCACAGATACGCAGTATTTT
TRBV19	.	17	TRBJ1-5	few	CASSLTHGFLLIQPQHF	TGTGCCAGTAGTTTAACGCATGGGTTTTTATTGATTCAGCCCCAGCATTTT
TRBV12-3/TRBV12-4	TRBD2	16	TRBJ2-2	few	CASSFGASGRTGELFF	TGTGCCAGCAGTTTTGGGGCTAGCGGGAGAACCGGGGAGCTGTTTTTT
TRBV23-1	.	14	TRBJ2-6	.	CASSPKSGANVLTF	TGCGCCAGCAGTCCTAAATCCGGGGCCAACGTCCTGACTTTC
TRBV5-1	.	16	TRBJ2-5	.	CASSRRGGRTQETQYF	TGCGCCAGCAGCAGGAGGGGGGGACGCACTCAAGAGACCCAGTACTTC
TRBV30	TRBD1	16	TRBJ1-1	.	CAWSVKQGALNTEAFF	TGTGCCTGGAGTGTAAAACAGGGGGCGTTGAACACTGAAGCTTTCTTT
TRBV7-2	.	13	TRBJ2-3	.	CASSRNQGDTQYF	TGTGCCAGCAGCCGAAATCAAGGAGATACGCAGTATTTT
TRBV21-1	.	15	TRBJ2-3	few	CASSKEGGGTDTQYF	TGTGCCAGCAGCAAAGAAGGAGGGGGCACAGATACGCAGTATTTT
TRBV6-2/TRBV6-3	.	13	TRBJ2-2	.	CASSYGPRWGLFF	TGTGCCAGCAGTTACGGGCCACGTTGGGGGCTGTTTTTT
TRBV12-3/TRBV12-4	.	13	TRBJ1-2	.	CASKMLTNYGYTF	TGTGCCAGTAAGATGCTCACTAACTATGGCTACACCTTC
TRBV11-3	.	12	TRBJ2-2	.	CASSFRTGELFF	TGTGCCAGCAGCTTTCGAACCGGGGAGCTGTTTTTT
TRBV29-1	.	13	TRBJ2-5	few	CSVESPGGETQYF	TGCAGCGTTGAGTCGCCTGGGGGGGAGACCCAGTACTTC
TRBV9	TRBD1	14	TRBJ1-1	.	CASSVRDRPSEAFF	TGTGCCAGCAGCGTAAGGGACAGACCCTCTGAAGCTTTCTTT
TRBV5-1	.	13	TRBJ1-1	.	CASSLMTGTEAFF	TGCGCCAGCAGCCTAATGACGGGAACTGAAGCTTTCTTT
TRBV14	TRBD1	14	TRBJ1-6	once	CASSYGQGHSPLHF	TGTGCCAGCAGCTACGGACAGGGGCATTCACCCCTCCACTTT
TRBV7-9	.	11	TRBJ2-5	many	CASSSSETQYF	TGTGCCAGCAGCTCCTCAGAGACCCAGTACTTC
TRBV29-1	TRBD2	14	TRBJ2-7	.	CSVVGGVRSYEQYF	TGCAGCGTTGTTGGGGGGGTTAGGTCCTACGAGCAGTACTTC
TRBV6-5	.	14	TRBJ1-2	.	CASSYLMSSDGYTF	TGTGCCAGCAGTTACCTAATGAGTTCCGATGGCTACACCTTC
TRBV19	.	17	TRBJ2-6	many	CASRSRQVDSGANVLTF	TGTGCCAGTAGGTCAAGACAGGTTGACTCTGGGGCCAACGTCCTGACTTTC
TRBV7-8	.	13	TRBJ1-1	.	CASSEDRFTEAFF	TGTGCCAGCAGCGAAGACAGATTCACTGAAGCTTTCTTT
TRBV5-6	TRBD1	15	TRBJ2-7	.	CASSSGTGVLYEQYF	TGTGCCAGCAGTTCCGGGACAGGGGTCCTCTACGAGCAGTACTTC